Listed below are T cell receptor beta chains from one sample, sequenced in a study of neurological immune-mediated disorders. In TCRdb, the 5' RACE reads were re-called with MiXCR into one record per CDR3 protein. The sample records tens of thousands of distinct CDR3 sequences, 4.5% to 7% being singletons. Sample: CD4+ T cells from blood. These TCRs come from a woman aged 18-29 years with multiple sclerosis. The CDR3 runs from the conserved cysteine through the conserved F or W. D genes are given only for firm matches. The size field is filled for only some rows; it gives once, few, many or a size class.

V gene	D gene	J gene	clone size	CDR3 DNA	CDR3 protein
TRBV20-1	TRBD1	TRBJ1-2	few	TGCAGTGCCATAGACAGGGCTAACTATGGCTACACCTTC	CSAIDRANYGYTF
TRBV5-5	-	TRBJ1-1	-	TGTGCCAGCAGGACAGATCTGAACACTGAAGCTTTCTTT	CASRTDLNTEAFF
TRBV19	-	TRBJ2-1	-	TGTGCCAGCGGAGTGGCTAACAATGAGCAGTTCTTC	CASGVANNEQFF
TRBV6-4	-	TRBJ2-1	-	TGTGCCAGCAGTGCCTCGAGTGAATTTCATGAGCAGTTCTTC	CASSASSEFHEQFF
TRBV18	-	TRBJ2-2	few	TGTGCCAGCTCACCTTCTCAAACCGGGGAGCTGTTTTTT	CASSPSQTGELFF
TRBV4-2	TRBD2	TRBJ2-7	many	TGTGCCAGCAGCGGACCGCGGGGGGTGGGGACACCAATTCTTTGGGAGCAGTACTTC	CASSGPRGVGTPILWEQYF
TRBV5-1	-	TRBJ2-7	many	TGCGCCAGCAGCTTGGATGGGGTGGGTGGCTACGAGCAGTACTTC	CASSLDGVGGYEQYF
TRBV20-1	-	TRBJ1-2	many	TGCAGTGCTAAAGGACCCTATGGCTACACCTTC	CSAKGPYGYTF
TRBV28	-	TRBJ2-5	-	TGTGCCAACAGGTCTGAGACCCAGTACTTC	CANRSETQYF
TRBV6-5	TRBD1	TRBJ1-1	many	TGTGCCAGCAGTCCGGTAGGGGGGACAGTGAACACTGAAGCTTTCTTT	CASSPVGGTVNTEAFF
TRBV7-8	TRBD2	TRBJ2-3	many	TGTGCCAGCACCCTGGGACTAGGGCTGGAGCAGTATTTT	CASTLGLGLEQYF
TRBV20-1	TRBD2	TRBJ2-2	many	TGCAGTGCTAGGGAGGGACTAACCAGAACCGGGGAGCTGTTTTTT	CSAREGLTRTGELFF
TRBV5-6	-	TRBJ1-2	many	TGTGCCAGCAGCTTTAGGGGGAACTATGGCTACACCTTC	CASSFRGNYGYTF
TRBV7-2	TRBD2	TRBJ2-5	many	TGTGCCAGCAGCTTCAGAGCGGGAGAGGAGACCCAGTACTTC	CASSFRAGEETQYF
TRBV15	-	TRBJ1-1	many	TGTGCCACCAGCAGAGATAAAGGACAGAACCAGGTAGCTTTCTTT	CATSRDKGQNQVAFF
TRBV3-1	-	TRBJ2-2	many	TGTGCCAGCAGCCCCTGGGGGGGGCGTGTAGCCGGGGAGCTGTTTTTT	CASSPWGGRVAGELFF
TRBV20-1	TRBD1	TRBJ1-1	many	TGCAGTGCTAGACGGGACAGGGGGTTCACTGAAGCTTTCTTT	CSARRDRGFTEAFF
TRBV4-2	-	TRBJ2-7	many	TGTGCCAGCAGCCAAGAATTAGGCTTCTCCTACGAGCAGTACTTC	CASSQELGFSYEQYF
TRBV27	TRBD2	TRBJ2-3	many	TGTGCCAGCACCCTACGGACTAGCGGGGCAGATACGCAGTATTTT	CASTLRTSGADTQYF
TRBV30	-	TRBJ2-6	many	TGTGCCTGGACAGTCTCTGGGGCCAACGTCCTGACTTTC	CAWTVSGANVLTF
TRBV20-1	TRBD1	TRBJ1-5	many	TGCAGTGCGGGCAGGGGGCAAAGCAATCAGCCCCAGCATTTT	CSAGRGQSNQPQHF
TRBV15	-	TRBJ2-5	many	TGTGCCACCAGCAGGCGGGAGACCCAGTACTTC	CATSRRETQYF